This T cell receptor (beta chain) was observed in a study of T-cell reconstitution after alpha-beta-depleted transplantation in children. In this sample, this clonotype turned up many times. A library of TCRbeta sequences, prepared with unique molecular identifiers, was generated. TCRdb reprocessed the PCR reads via MiXCR and lists one record per CDR3 protein. Of approximately 390,000 distinct CDR3 sequences in the sample, approximately 10% are singletons; the top ten hold approximately 5%. Germline V lookup: CDR1 SNHLY, CDR2 FYNNEI. The V end was cut by 2 bases, the J end by 8 bases, with 9 bases between. This CDR3 region has 12 residues.

Sample: PBMCs from the stem cell graft donor, taken from the stem cell graft. The clonotype originates from a human donor who donated a stem cell graft to a child with acute myeloid leukemia. J is TRBJ1-1 and V is TRBV2; maybe TRBD1 (6 bases). This CDR3 is CASSEQGTEAFF. The CDR3 DNA reads as TGTGCCAGCAGTGAACAGGGGACAGAAGCTTTCTTT.